Below are 2 T cell receptor beta chains sequenced from a single sample in a study of blood T cells in healthy people across ages. The second PCR ran roughly 7 to 11 cycles with a sample-barcoded 5' primer and J-beta primers. TCRdb redid the calling of the 5' RACE reads with MiXCR, one entry per CDR3 protein. The table lists about 1.5 million distinct CDR3 sequences, under 55% of them singletons. The specimen sequenced was blood. Receptor source: a woman between 18 and 30 years old in good health.

The CDR3 sequence is CASSTGAGTSHEQYF. The CDR3 region has the DNA TGTGCCAGCAGTACTGGGGCTGGGACTAGCCACGAGCAGTACTTC. The chain uses TRBV12-3 or TRBV12-4 and TRBJ2-7; 9 nucleotides match TRBD2. CDR3 length: 15 residues. V was clipped by 5 bases and J by 5 bases; unmatched bases: 10.

Comments on this clonotype: Germline is not matched at one junction end, which may reflect a read error. The V call is TRBV10-3, the J call TRBJ1-1, with D tentatively TRBD1 (5 bases). Per germline, CDR1 ENHRY and CDR2 SYGVKD. There are 14 residues in the CDR3. CDR3 amino acids: CAIRESGQDTEAFF. The DNA for the CDR3 is TGTGCCATCAGGGAGTCTGGACAAGACACTGAAGCTTTCTTT.